The 3 T cell receptor beta chains presented below share a single source sample, sequenced in a study of blood T cell repertoires in COVID-19 (dated by TCRdb to about 2020). The method was the immunoSEQ multiplex PCR assay. As stored in TCRdb, this immuneACCESS dataset retains in-frame rearrangements with V and J assigned. A fraction of the clones does not appear; measured against another copy, unresolved V genes explain less than half of the discrepancy, and the remainder lacks a known reason. The sample contains some 130,000 clones, around 78% of them found a single time. The top ten constitute 10% to 12% of the sample. The sequencing sample was made of peripheral blood. The receptors derive from a human donor in a cohort sampled during active COVID-19.

The rearrangement uses TRBV27 and TRBJ1-2; 8 nucleotides match TRBD1. This CDR3 region has 15 residues. J was trimmed by 5 bases and V by 2 bases; bases with no gene match: 7. Germline V gives CDR1 MNHEY, CDR2 SMNVEV (reference sequence). This CDR3 is CASSLKAGGWYGYTF. In nucleotides, the CDR3 is TGTGCCAGCAGTTTAAAGGCAGGGGGCTGGTATGGCTACACCTTC.

The chain uses TRBV2 and TRBJ2-7, with a tentative D call TRBD1 (7 bases). Germline-derived CDR1 and CDR2 are SNHLY and FYNNEI. With 2 bases removed from V and 4 bases from J, the gap between germline ends came to 24 bases. There are 18 residues in the CDR3. CDR3 in DNA: TGTGCCAGCAGTGAATCGGGGCAGGGGGGCTACGGGGGTTACGAGCAGTACTTC. Residues: CASSESGQGGYGGYEQYF. Together with reference TRBV2 and TRBJ2-7, the CDR3 gives the full variable domain: EPEVTQTPSHQVTQMGQEVILRCVPISNHLYFYWYRQILGQKVEFLVSFYNNEISEKSEIFDDQFSVERPDGSNFTLKIRSTKLEDSAMYFCASSESGQGGYGGYEQYFGPGTRLTVT.

The chain recombines TRBV5-1 with TRBJ2-1, with 11 nucleotides matching TRBD2. From germline, CDR1 is SGHRS and CDR2 YFSETQ. V lost 4 bases to trimming and J lost 9 bases; unmatched junction nucleotides: 9. This CDR3 region has 15 residues. For the CDR3, the DNA is TGCGCCAGCAGCCTAAGACTAGCGGGGTCGAGTGAGCAGTTCTTC. As protein: CASSLRLAGSSEQFF.